A single sample gave rise to the 20 T cell receptor beta chains below, sequenced in a study of blood T cells in healthy people across ages. Combining a sample-barcoded 5' primer with a J-beta primer mix, a second PCR ran for 7 to 11 cycles. TCRdb independently ran MiXCR on the 5' RACE reads; one entry per CDR3 protein. The data contain about 810,000 distinct CDR3 sequences, under 40% of them singletons. Sequences were obtained from blood. The receptor source for this set is a man aged 18-30 years in good health.

This clonotype was seen a handful of times. This chain links TRBV10-3 with TRBJ2-1; D gene unclear. CDR1 ENHRY and CDR2 SYGVKD come from the germline V gene. Trimming pared 3 bases from V and 5 bases from J, leaving 5 bases between. The CDR3 runs to 12 residues. The CDR3: CAISEGDNEQFF. The CDR3 DNA follows: TGTGCCATCAGTGAAGGCGACAATGAGCAGTTCTTC.

This clonotype occurred once. This rearrangement joins TRBV6-2 or TRBV6-3 to TRBJ2-5, with TRBD2 matching 10 bases. The trim removed 7 bases at V and 1 base at J, leaving 3 bases unmatched. Germline loops: CDR1 MNHEY, CDR2 SVGEGT. The CDR3 is 14 residues long. Here the CDR3 DNA reads TGTGCCAGCACCCTAGCGGGGGCCCAAGAGACCCAGTACTTC. Amino acid sequence: CASTLAGAQETQYF.

The J gene is TRBJ1-5, the V gene TRBV4-2, with 8 nucleotides matching TRBD1. Germline V gene lookup returns CDR1 LGHNA and CDR2 YNFKEQ. V shed 1 base, J shed 2 bases, and the junction held 4 bases outside the gene matches. The length of the CDR3 is 16 residues. CDR3 residues: CASSQADRVGNQPQHF. CDR3 in DNA: TGTGCCAGCAGCCAAGCGGACAGGGTGGGCAATCAGCCCCAGCATTTT.

This chain uses TRBV11-2 with TRBJ1-2; tentative D call: TRBD1 (5 bases). The CDR3 consists of 14 residues. Trimming left V 0 bases short and J 7 bases short, with 12 bases between. The germline V gene encodes CDR1 SGHAT and CDR2 FQNNGV. The CDR3 region has the DNA TGTGCCAGCAGCTTAGAGGAGGGGTGGATTGGCTACACCTTC. It translates to CASSLEEGWIGYTF.

This clonotype occurred a few times. V gene TRBV2 combines with J gene TRBJ2-1; TRBD2 is a possible D gene (6 bases). Germline V gene sequence: CDR1 SNHLY, CDR2 FYNNEI. V was trimmed by 7 bases and J by 7 bases, leaving 14 bases between them. CDR3 length: 13 amino acids. The CDR3 DNA reads as TGTGCCAGCACGGGGGACCACTGGAATGAGCAGTTCTTC. Protein: CASTGDHWNEQFF.

This clonotype has just a few counts. The chain has TRBV7-2 and TRBJ2-5, with a possible D match to TRBD2 (6 bases). Germline V lookup: CDR1 SGHTA, CDR2 FQGNSA. V was trimmed by 2 bases and J by 11 bases, leaving 15 bases between them. The CDR3 runs 13 residues. As DNA, the CDR3 is TGTGCCAGCAGCTTAAGGGGCCTCCGGGAGCAGTACTTC. The encoded protein is CASSLRGLREQYF.

V is TRBV5-1 and J is TRBJ2-2; D is possibly TRBD2 (5 bases). CDR3 length equals 15 residues. The V end lost 4 bases, the J end lost 0 bases, and 10 bases lay between the germline ends. The germline CDR1 and CDR2 sequences are SGHRS and YFSETQ. The CDR3 DNA reads as TGCGCCAGCAGCATGGGAGCTGCGAACACCGGGGAGCTGTTTTTT. Encoded protein: CASSMGAANTGELFF.

Remarks on this clonotype: A much larger clone sits a single nucleotide away, making a read error possible. The V gene is TRBV28, the J gene TRBJ2-5, with D perhaps TRBD2 (6 bases). In germline, CDR1 is MDHEN, CDR2 SYDVKM. Trimming left V 8 bases short and J 5 bases short, with 9 bases between. CDR3 length: 11 residues. The DNA for the CDR3 is TGTGCCAGCCCGGAGGGCGAGACCCAGTACTTC. Translated, it gives CASPEGETQYF.

This chain uses TRBV4-1 with TRBJ2-3, with TRBD2 matching 13 bases. V was clipped by 7 bases and J by 4 bases; unmatched bases: 17. The CDR3 consists of 19 residues. CDR1 and CDR2 from the germline V gene are MGHRA and YSYEKL. DNA of the CDR3: TGCGCCAGCAAGGGAGTAGGGACTAGCGGGGCCGAGGGCGCAGATACGCAGTATTTT. Translation: CASKGVGTSGAEGADTQYF.

This clonotype has only a few counts. The chain employs TRBV15 and TRBJ1-2, with no clear D. With 5 bases removed from V and 13 bases from J, the gap between germline ends came to 17 bases. In germline, CDR1 is LNHNV, CDR2 YYDKDF (reference sequence). The CDR3 runs 12 residues. DNA for the CDR3: TGTGCCACCAGCCCTAGGGCGGGGATTCGCACCTTC. This translates into CATSPRAGIRTF.

This clonotype was seen repeatedly, ten times or more. The chain employs TRBV11-2 and TRBJ2-2; D remains unclear. CDR3 size: 13 residues. Germline V gene sequence: CDR1 SGHAT, CDR2 FQNNGV. V was cut by 6 bases and J by 7 bases, with 12 bases left in between. CDR3 sequence reads: CASRNTADGELFF. Written as DNA, the CDR3 is TGTGCCAGCAGGAATACAGCCGACGGGGAGCTGTTTTTT.

This clonotype was observed a handful of times. The chain employs TRBV5-1 and TRBJ2-3; TRBD1 agrees at 7 bases. The CDR3 is made up of 15 amino acids. V dropped 4 bases and J dropped 2; count of bases not matched to a gene: 7. Germline CDR1 is SGHRS and CDR2 is YFSETQ. The CDR3 region has the DNA TGCGCCAGCAGCCGACAGGGATTGCCCACAGATACGCAGTATTTT. It encodes CASSRQGLPTDTQYF. The full variable domain, completed using reference TRBV5-1 and TRBJ2-3, is KAGVTQTPRYLIKTRGQQVTLSCSPISGHRSVSWYQQTPGQGLQFLFEYFSETQRNKGNFPGRFSGRQFSNSRSEMNVSTLELGDSALYLCASSRQGLPTDTQYFGPGTRLTVL.

Notes on this clonotype: A read error may produce the germline difference seen at one junction end. V usage is TRBV5-5 and J usage is TRBJ2-2, with D perhaps matching TRBD1 or TRBD2 (5 bases each). The germline gives CDR1 SGHKS, CDR2 YYEKEE (reference sequence). The CDR3 contains 14 residues. This CDR3 reads CASSLRGAGGELFF. The DNA for the CDR3 is TGTGCTAGCAGCTTACGAGGGGCGGGCGGGGAGCTGTTTTTT.

This clonotype was counted at least ten times. The rearrangement joins TRBV7-8 to TRBJ2-1; possible D gene TRBD1, 6 bases. V was clipped by 3 bases and J by 7 bases, with 19 bases between them. The V gene's germline CDR1 is SGHVS and CDR2 FQNEAQ. The CDR3 is made up of 16 amino acids. CDR3 sequence (DNA): TGTGCCAGCAGCTTTAACAGGGCGTACCCCATGAATGAGCAGTTCTTC. Translated: CASSFNRAYPMNEQFF.

This chain's CDR3 is CASSVGGGHDEQYF. CDR3 coding DNA: TGTGCCAGCAGCGTGGGCGGGGGGCACGATGAGCAGTACTTC. V usage is TRBV9 and J usage is TRBJ2-7; TRBD2 matches at 8 bases. Germline V CDR1 and CDR2: SGDLS, YYNGEE. This CDR3 contains 14 residues. Trimming took 2 bases from V and 7 from J; bases not matched to a gene: 8.

This clonotype was observed many times. This chain joins TRBV20-1 and TRBJ2-1; D uncertain. The CDR3 spans 13 residues. Trimming removed 6 bases at V and 0 bases at J, with 9 bases between. Per germline, CDR1 DFQATT and CDR2 SNEGSKA (reference sequence). CDR3 sequence (DNA): TGCAGTGCCACAGTGAGCTCCTACAATGAGCAGTTCTTC. The encoded protein is CSATVSSYNEQFF.

V gene TRBV3-1 combines with J gene TRBJ2-1; tentatively, D is TRBD1 or TRBD2 (5 bases each). CDR3 length equals 14 residues. CDR1 and CDR2 (germline): LGHDT, YNNKEL (reference sequence). The ends were cut back, 3 bases at V and 9 bases at J, with 15 bases in the middle. The CDR3 spells CASSQPGKRGEQFF. The DNA for the CDR3 is TGTGCCAGCAGCCAGCCCGGGAAGAGGGGTGAGCAGTTCTTC.

The chain is built from TRBV9 and TRBJ2-1, with 9 positions matching TRBD2. Germline assignment: CDR1 SGDLS and CDR2 YYNGEE. The CDR3 runs 16 residues. V shed 4 bases, J shed 4 bases, and the junction held 9 bases outside the gene matches. CDR3 bases: TGTGCCAGCAGCCCCCGAGCTAGCGGGATATACAATGAGCAGTTCTTC. Translation: CASSPRASGIYNEQFF.

Note on this clonotype: A much larger clone lies one base from this, so it may be a read error. The J gene is TRBJ2-1, the V gene TRBV4-2; either TRBD1 or TRBD2 may fit D (5 bases each). CDR1 LGHNA and CDR2 YNFKEQ come from the germline V gene. The CDR3 has 17 residues. V was trimmed by 0 bases and J by 5 bases, leaving 17 bases between them. CDR3 region: CASSQELRSEGHNEQFF. In DNA, the CDR3 is TGTGCCAGCAGCCAAGAGCTCCGCAGCGAGGGGCACAATGAGCAGTTCTTC.

This clonotype was recorded only once. The rearrangement uses TRBV12-3 or TRBV12-4 and TRBJ2-7; 8 nucleotides align to TRBD1. The J call may be mistaken, given a closer DNA end match to TRBJ2-5. The CDR3 has 16 amino acids. This chain's CDR3 is CASSPGTGSLWETQYF. The CDR3 bases are TGTGCCAGCAGCCCCGGGACAGGCAGTCTTTGGGAGACCCAGTACTTC.